Listed below are T cell receptor beta chains from one sample, sequenced in a study of cytomegalovirus exposure and HLA in healthy donors. Profiling relied on immunoSEQ multiplex PCR, and the TCRdb table lists in-frame clones only, not all of them. The sample records 85,000 to 100,000 clones, around 59% being singletons. The material sequenced was PBMCs. The source of these receptors is a human donor in good health. Each CDR3 is given with its conserved first and last residue. D genes are given only for firm matches. The size of a clone is reported for some rows only, either as once, few or many, or as a class for expanded clones.

cdr3_length	d_call	clone_size	v_call	j_call	cdr3_aa	cdr3_nt
12	TRBD1	NA	TRBV15	TRBJ2-1	CLNVRGHNEQFF	TGCCTAAACGTAAGGGGGCACAATGAGCAGTTCTTC
15	TRBD1	few	TRBV6-6	TRBJ1-1	CASSYSHRGDTEAFF	TGTGCCAGCAGTTACTCTCACAGGGGCGACACTGAAGCTTTCTTT
15	NA	once	TRBV7-9	TRBJ2-5	CASSLWALEGETQYF	TGTGCCAGCAGCTTATGGGCATTGGAGGGCGAGACCCAGTACTTC
16	TRBD2	NA	TRBV19	TRBJ2-1	CASSIGAGTSGTKEFF	TGTGCCAGTAGTATAGGGGCCGGGACTAGCGGGACGAAGGAGTTCTTC
15	NA	NA	TRBV18	TRBJ2-1	CASSPRESSYNEQFF	TGTGCCAGCTCACCCCGGGAGAGCTCCTACAATGAGCAGTTCTTC
13	NA	few	TRBV5-1	TRBJ1-6	CASRTDSNSPLHF	TGCGCCAGCAGGACGGACAGTAATTCACCCCTCCACTTT
12	TRBD1	NA	TRBV14	TRBJ1-1	CASSGTAPRAFF	TGTGCCAGCAGCGGGACAGCCCCTAGAGCTTTCTTT
15	TRBD1	few	TRBV29-1	TRBJ2-2	CSVEGQGLNTGELFF	TGCAGCGTTGAAGGACAGGGGTTGAACACCGGGGAGCTGTTTTTT
13	NA	NA	TRBV30	TRBJ1-5	CAWSARGNQPQHF	TGTGCCTGGAGCGCTCGCGGGAACCAGCCCCAGCATTTT
15	NA	NA	TRBV27	TRBJ1-5	CASTPRWGGNQPQHF	TGTGCCAGCACCCCCCGGTGGGGGGGTAATCAGCCCCAGCATTTT
14	TRBD1	once	TRBV5-1	TRBJ1-1	CASSAGQGHTEAFF	TGCGCCAGCAGCGCCGGACAGGGGCACACTGAAGCTTTCTTT
19	TRBD1	NA	TRBV7-2	TRBJ1-1	CASSLRGTGTVRANTEAFF	TGTGCCAGCAGCTTACGGGGAACCGGGACAGTTAGAGCGAACACTGAAGCCTTCTTT
14	NA	NA	TRBV6-5	TRBJ1-6	CASSSRGFNSPLHF	TGTGCCAGCAGTTCCCGGGGTTTTAATTCACCCCTCCACTTT
15	TRBD1	few	TRBV5-1	TRBJ1-2	CASSLASRDRDGYTF	TGCGCCAGCAGCTTGGCCTCTCGGGACAGGGATGGCTACACCTTC
16	TRBD1	few	TRBV30	TRBJ1-2	CAWSVITTGRGNGYTF	TGTGCCTGGAGTGTAATCACGACAGGGAGAGGTAATGGCTACACCTTC
18	NA	NA	TRBV4-1	TRBJ1-6	CASSQDPGNTHHSSPLHF	TGCGCCAGCAGCCAAGATCCAGGGAACACACATCACAGTTCACCCCTCCACTTT
15	NA	NA	TRBV5-4	TRBJ2-6	CASSLDVVGANVLTF	TGTGCCAGCAGCTTGGATGTGGTGGGGGCCAACGTCCTGACTTTT
16	TRBD1	NA	TRBV6-1	TRBJ2-1	CASSDPGTGSYNEQFF	TGTGCCAGCAGTGACCCCGGGACAGGGTCCTACAATGAGCAGTTCTTC
13	NA	once	TRBV18	TRBJ1-5	CASSPGEDQPQHF	TGTGCCAGCTCACCCGGGGAAGATCAGCCCCAGCATTTT
16	TRBD1	NA	TRBV11-2	TRBJ1-2	CASSFGSAGTVYGYTF	TGTGCCAGCAGCTTTGGGTCTGCCGGGACAGTGTATGGCTACACCTTC
15	TRBD2	few	TRBV9	TRBJ2-1	CASSVAGGAFNEQFF	TGTGCCAGCAGCGTAGCGGGGGGGGCATTCAATGAGCAGTTCTTC
14	NA	NA	TRBV19	TRBJ1-1	CASRSRGFSNEAFF	TGTGCCAGTAGATCCCGCGGGTTTTCCAATGAAGCTTTCTTT
15	TRBD1	few	TRBV11-3	TRBJ1-2	CASSHRQGNSYGYTF	TGTGCCAGCTCCCACCGACAGGGGAATTCCTATGGCTACACCTTC
14	NA	NA	TRBV11-3	TRBJ2-7	CASSLGPRGYEQYF	TGTGCCAGCAGCTTAGGCCCTCGGGGCTACGAGCAGTACTTC
12	TRBD2	NA	TRBV9	TRBJ2-7	CASGGGVDEQYF	TGTGCCAGCGGGGGAGGGGTAGACGAGCAGTACTTC
15	NA	once	TRBV19	TRBJ2-7	CASSTAGPIGYEQYF	TGTGCCAGTAGTACCGCGGGTCCAATCGGCTACGAGCAGTACTTC
15	NA	few	TRBV5-1	TRBJ2-3	CASSLGTISTDTQYF	TGCGCCAGCAGCTTGGGGACTATTTCCACAGATACGCAGTATTTT
16	TRBD1	few	TRBV29-1	TRBJ2-2	CSVEDRIRGLAGELFF	TGCAGCGTTGAAGATCGAATTAGGGGGCTGGCCGGGGAGCTGTTTTTT
14	NA	NA	TRBV30	TRBJ2-5	CAWSLQGRQETQYF	TGTGCCTGGAGTCTACAGGGTCGGCAGGAGACCCAGTACTTC
17	TRBD1	NA	TRBV18	TRBJ2-7	CASSPQGQGVGSYEQYF	TGTGCCAGCTCACCACAGGGACAGGGAGTAGGGTCCTACGAGCAGTACTTC
11	NA	NA	TRBV4-1	TRBJ2-7	CASSQSFEQYF	TGCGCCAGCAGCCAAAGCTTCGAGCAGTACTTC
17	NA	NA	TRBV15	TRBJ2-7	CATSREIWQGGSYEQYF	TGTGCCACCAGCAGAGAAATTTGGCAGGGTGGATCCTACGAGCAGTACTTC
15	NA	NA	TRBV10-3	TRBJ1-3	CAISDLEGYGNTIYF	TGTGCCATCAGTGATTTGGAGGGTTATGGAAACACCATATATTTT
16	TRBD1	NA	TRBV2	TRBJ1-6	CASRQGMSVDNSPLHF	TGTGCCAGTCGACAGGGAATGAGCGTCGATAATTCACCCCTCCACTTT
15	TRBD1	NA	TRBV5-6	TRBJ2-5	CASSMDRGPGETQYF	TGTGCCAGCAGCATGGACAGGGGGCCGGGGGAGACCCAGTACTTC
14	NA	NA	TRBV4-1	TRBJ1-2	CASSQERGMSGYTF	TGCGCCAGCAGCCAAGAGAGAGGAATGTCTGGCTACACCTTC
18	TRBD2	NA	TRBV7-6	TRBJ2-3	CASSFAGTSGRSTDTQYF	TGTGCCAGCAGTTTCGCCGGGACTAGCGGGCGGAGCACAGATACGCAGTATTTT
14	TRBD1	few	TRBV7-3	TRBJ1-1	CASSPGQGNTEAFF	TGTGCCAGCAGCCCGGGACAGGGGAACACTGAAGCTTTCTTT
14	TRBD1	few	TRBV2	TRBJ2-4	CASSPDRVKNIQYF	TGTGCCAGCAGCCCGGACAGGGTTAAAAACATTCAGTACTTC
14	NA	few	TRBV5-6	TRBJ1-2	CASSQGPVGYGYTF	TGTGCCAGCAGCCAGGGTCCGGTCGGTTATGGCTACACCTTC
16	NA	NA	TRBV5-4	TRBJ2-5	CASSLGTGIFAKTQYF	TGTGCCAGCAGCTTGGGAACAGGCATCTTTGCAAAGACCCAGTACTTC
14	NA	NA	TRBV9	TRBJ1-5	CASSVEGGGQPQHF	TGTGCCAGCAGCGTAGAGGGAGGGGGACAGCCCCAGCATTTT
14	TRBD2	NA	TRBV18	TRBJ2-5	CASVGLADQETQYF	TGTGCCAGCGTCGGACTAGCGGATCAAGAGACCCAGTACTTC
14	TRBD1	NA	TRBV11-3	TRBJ2-7	CASSSDRGRREQYF	TGTGCCAGCAGCTCAGACAGGGGGCGTAGGGAGCAGTACTTC
12	NA	few	TRBV6-5	TRBJ1-3	CASRTTGNTIYF	TGTGCCAGCAGAACAACGGGAAACACCATATATTTT
13	NA	NA	TRBV28	TRBJ2-7	CASSLGGLYEQYF	TGTGCCAGCAGTTTAGGGGGACTTTACGAGCAGTACTTC
14	TRBD2	NA	TRBV5-1	TRBJ2-4	CASSFGGAKNIQYF	TGCGCCAGCAGCTTCGGGGGGGCCAAAAACATTCAGTACTTC
17	NA	once	TRBV27	TRBJ1-6	CASTFQVTGTYNSPLHF	TGTGCCAGCACTTTCCAGGTAACAGGGACCTATAATTCACCCCTCCACTTT
14	NA	NA	TRBV4-3	TRBJ2-1	CASSQDGSVMGQFF	TGCGCCAGCAGCCAAGACGGGTCGGTCATGGGGCAGTTCTTC
16	NA	NA	TRBV7-9	TRBJ1-3	CASSFFVDSSGNTIYF	TGTGCCAGCAGCTTTTTCGTGGACAGCTCTGGAAACACCATATATTTT
14	NA	NA	TRBV4-1	TRBJ1-1	CASSLKQVNTEAFF	TGCGCCAGCAGCCTTAAACAGGTGAACACTGAAGCTTTCTTT
14	TRBD1	NA	TRBV6-5	TRBJ1-1	CASSWTGTSTEAFF	TGTGCCAGCAGTTGGACAGGGACGAGCACTGAAGCTTTCTTT
17	TRBD1	NA	TRBV11-3	TRBJ1-6	CASSLRRDSLSYSPLHF	TGTGCCAGCAGCTTACGTCGGGACAGCTTATCATATTCACCCCTCCACTTT